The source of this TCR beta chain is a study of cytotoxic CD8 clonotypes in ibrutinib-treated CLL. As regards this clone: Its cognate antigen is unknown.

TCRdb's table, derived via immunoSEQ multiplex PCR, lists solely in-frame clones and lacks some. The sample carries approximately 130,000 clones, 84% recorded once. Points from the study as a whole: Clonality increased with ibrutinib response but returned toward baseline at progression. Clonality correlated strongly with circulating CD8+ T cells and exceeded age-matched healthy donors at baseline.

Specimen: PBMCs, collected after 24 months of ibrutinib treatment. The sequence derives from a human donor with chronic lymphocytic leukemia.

The CDR3 DNA reads as TGTGCCACCAGCAGAGATCTCGGCCCTGGTGAAAAACTGTTTTTT. Amino acids: CATSRDLGPGEKLFF. This chain joins TRBV15 and TRBJ1-4, with no clear D. Germline CDR1 and CDR2: LNHNV and YYDKDF (reference sequence). CDR3 size: 15 residues. V shed 0 bases and J shed 7 bases, with 12 bases lying between them.